This T cell receptor beta chain derives from a study of T-cell reconstitution after alpha-beta-depleted transplantation in children. As it was prepared, the TCRbeta library received unique molecular identifiers. MiXCR was run by TCRdb on the PCR reads, yielding one entry per CDR3 protein. Of some 390,000 distinct CDR3 sequences in the sample, 20% were seen once. The table lists this clonotype with a count of one. The CDR3 contains 15 residues. The junction had 10 bases not matched to a gene; V was cut back by 5 bases and J by 2 bases. Per germline, CDR1 DFQATT and CDR2 SNEGSKA (reference sequence). The specimen comprised PBMCs from the stem cell graft donor, sampled from the stem cell graft. V gene TRBV20-1 combines with J gene TRBJ2-7; 9 bases are a match to TRBD2. This receptor was obtained from a human donor who donated a stem cell graft to a child with acute myeloid leukemia. In DNA form, the CDR3 reads TGCAGTGCTCCCGGAAGGCTAGCGGGGACCTACGAGCAGTACTTC. Translation gives CSAPGRLAGTYEQYF.